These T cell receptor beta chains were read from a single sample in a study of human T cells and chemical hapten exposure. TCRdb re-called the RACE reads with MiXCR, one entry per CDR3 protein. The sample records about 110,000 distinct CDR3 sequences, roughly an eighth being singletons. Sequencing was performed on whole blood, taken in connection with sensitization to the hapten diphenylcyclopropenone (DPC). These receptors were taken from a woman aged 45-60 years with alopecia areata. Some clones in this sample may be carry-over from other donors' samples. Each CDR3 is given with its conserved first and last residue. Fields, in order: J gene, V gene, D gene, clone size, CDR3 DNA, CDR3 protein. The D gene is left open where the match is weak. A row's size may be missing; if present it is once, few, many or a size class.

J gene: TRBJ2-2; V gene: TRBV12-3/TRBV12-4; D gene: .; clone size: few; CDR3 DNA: TGTGCCAGCAGGGGACGGGGGGAGCTGTTTTTT; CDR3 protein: CASRGRGELFF
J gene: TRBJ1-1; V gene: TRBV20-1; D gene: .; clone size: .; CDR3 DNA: TGCAGTGCTAGATTCCCCAATGAAGCTTTCTTT; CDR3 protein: CSARFPNEAFF
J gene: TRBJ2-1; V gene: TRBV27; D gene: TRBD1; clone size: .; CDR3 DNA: TGTGCCAGCAGTACCGTCGACAGGGCCCTCTTCAATGAGCAGTTCTTC; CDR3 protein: CASSTVDRALFNEQFF
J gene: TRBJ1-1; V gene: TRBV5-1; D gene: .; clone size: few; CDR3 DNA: TGCGCCAGCAGTCCAGGACCGGCTGAAGCTTTCTTT; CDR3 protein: CASSPGPAEAFF
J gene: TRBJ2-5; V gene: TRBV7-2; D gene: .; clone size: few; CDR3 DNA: TGTGCCAGCAGCTCCCCGGGACGGCAAGAGACCCAGTACTTC; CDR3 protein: CASSSPGRQETQYF
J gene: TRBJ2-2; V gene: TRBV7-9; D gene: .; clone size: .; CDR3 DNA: TGTGCCAGCAGCACTCCCCTAGGGGACGGCACCGGGGAGCTGTTTTTT; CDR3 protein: CASSTPLGDGTGELFF
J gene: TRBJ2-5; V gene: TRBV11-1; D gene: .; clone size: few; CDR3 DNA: TGTGCCAGCAGCTTTTCCGGACAAGAGACCCAGTACTTC; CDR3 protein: CASSFSGQETQYF
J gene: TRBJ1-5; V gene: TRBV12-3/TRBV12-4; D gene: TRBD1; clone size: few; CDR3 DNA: TGTGCCAGCAGTCCCGGGACAGGGTATAATCAGCCCCAGCATTTT; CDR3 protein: CASSPGTGYNQPQHF
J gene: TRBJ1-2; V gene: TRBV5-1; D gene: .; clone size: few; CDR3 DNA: TGCGCCAGCAGCTTGGACGGGTTTAACTATGGCTACACCTTC; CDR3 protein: CASSLDGFNYGYTF
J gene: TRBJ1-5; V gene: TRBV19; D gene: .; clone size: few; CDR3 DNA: TGTGCCAGTAGTGACACGAGCAATCAGCCCCAGCATTTT; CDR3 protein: CASSDTSNQPQHF
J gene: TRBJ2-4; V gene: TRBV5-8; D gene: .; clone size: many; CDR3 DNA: TGTGCCAGCACGGGGGCAGGGGGAGCCAAAAACATTCAGTACTTC; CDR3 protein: CASTGAGGAKNIQYF
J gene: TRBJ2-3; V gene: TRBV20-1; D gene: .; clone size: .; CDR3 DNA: TGCAGTGGGGACTCAAGGGCCACAGATACGCAGTATTTT; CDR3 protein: CSGDSRATDTQYF
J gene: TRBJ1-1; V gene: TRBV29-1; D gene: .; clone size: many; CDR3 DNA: TGCAGCGTTGAGCCAGGGCGGGCCACTGAAGCTTTCTTT; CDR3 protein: CSVEPGRATEAFF
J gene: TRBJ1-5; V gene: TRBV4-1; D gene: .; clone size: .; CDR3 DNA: TGCGCCAGCAGCCAAGTGGAGCTCCAGCCCCAGCATTTT; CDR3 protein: CASSQVELQPQHF
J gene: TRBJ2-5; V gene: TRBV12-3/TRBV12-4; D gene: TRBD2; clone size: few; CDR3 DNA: TGTGCCAGCAGTCCCCTGACTAGCGGGGGGAGGCAGACCCAGTACTTC; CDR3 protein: CASSPLTSGGRQTQYF
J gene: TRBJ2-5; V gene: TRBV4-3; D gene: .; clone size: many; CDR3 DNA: TGCGCCAGCAGCCTGGGGTACCAAGAGACCCAGTACTTC; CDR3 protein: CASSLGYQETQYF
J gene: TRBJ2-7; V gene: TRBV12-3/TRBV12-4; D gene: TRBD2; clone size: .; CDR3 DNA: TGTGCCAGCAGCTCCGGCGGACTAGCGGAGGAGTACTTC; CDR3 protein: CASSSGGLAEEYF
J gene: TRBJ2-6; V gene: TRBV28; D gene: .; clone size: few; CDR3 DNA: TGTGCCAGCAGTTTACACTCTGGGGCCAACGTCCTGACTTTC; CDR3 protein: CASSLHSGANVLTF
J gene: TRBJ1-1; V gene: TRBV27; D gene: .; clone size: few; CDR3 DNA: TGTGCCAGCAGTCACGAGAGGGGAAACACTGAAGCTTTCTTT; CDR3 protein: CASSHERGNTEAFF
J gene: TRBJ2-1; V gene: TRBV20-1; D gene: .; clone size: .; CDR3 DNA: TGCAGTTGGGCATACAATGAGCAGTTCTTC; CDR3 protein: CSWAYNEQFF
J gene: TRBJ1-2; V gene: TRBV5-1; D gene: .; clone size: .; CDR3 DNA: TGCGCCAGCAGCGTGGGGACTCGTGGCTACACCTTC; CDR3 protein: CASSVGTRGYTF
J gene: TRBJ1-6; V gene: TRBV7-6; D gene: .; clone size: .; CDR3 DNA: TGTGCCAGCAGCCGGGGCGGAGACCTAAACGAGAATTCACCCCTCCACTTT; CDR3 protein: CASSRGGDLNENSPLHF
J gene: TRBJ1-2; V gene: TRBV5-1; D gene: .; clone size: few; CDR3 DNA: TGCGCCAGCAGCCCCGATCGGACGGATGTCTATGGCTACACCTTC; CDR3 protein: CASSPDRTDVYGYTF